Presented here are 21 T cell receptor beta chains from one specimen sequenced in a study of metastatic and nonmetastatic thyroid tumors. TCRdb re-called clones via MiXCR from the PCR reads. This table has about 32,000 clones, 25% appearing once. All patients were treatment-naive before thyroid surgery. Sequencing was carried out using blood. These receptors were taken from a female donor with papillary thyroid cancer or a benign thyroid nodule (not recorded which). Some clones in this sample may be carry-over from other donors' samples.

This clone has a count of ten or more. The rearrangement links TRBV5-4 to TRBJ1-3, with unresolved D. Germline V gene lookup returns CDR1 SGHNT and CDR2 YYREEE (reference sequence). The CDR3 contains 14 residues. The V and J ends lost 0 bases and 0 bases respectively, with 4 bases between them. The CDR3 region has the DNA TGTGCCAGCAGCTTGGTCGGCTCTGGAAACACCATATATTTT. This codes for CASSLVGSGNTIYF.

This sequence joins TRBV5-1 and TRBJ2-7, with 8 bases lining up with TRBD1. Germline CDR1 reads SGHRS; CDR2 reads YFSETQ. The J segment lost 4 bases and the V segment lost 4 bases, leaving 13 bases of the junction unmatched. This CDR3 comprises 16 residues. CDR3 DNA: TGCGCCAGCAGCGGGGGTCCCTTACAGGGGGGATACGAGCAGTACTTC. Translating it yields CASSGGPLQGGYEQYF.

This rearrangement joins TRBV10-3 to TRBJ1-5, with D possibly matching TRBD1 (5 bases). Trimming took 0 bases from V and 5 from J, leaving 11 bases between them. The CDR3 length is 15 residues. The germline CDR1 and CDR2 sequences are ENHRY and SYGVKD. The DNA for the CDR3 is TGTGCCATCAGTGAGTCTGGACATGGCTATCAGCCCCAGCATTTT. It translates to CAISESGHGYQPQHF.

At least ten counts were recorded for this clone. The genes are TRBV29-1 and TRBJ2-3; 11 bases fit TRBD1. The CDR3 consists of 14 residues. J lost 5 bases, V lost 7 bases, and 8 bases had no gene match. Looked up from germline, CDR1 is SQVTM and CDR2 is ANQGSEA. This CDR3 reads CSAPDRGLGDTQYF. The CDR3, as DNA: TGCAGCGCCCCGGACAGGGGGCTCGGAGATACGCAGTATTTT.

This clone was recorded at least ten times. CDR3 loop: CASSLRHNEQFF. The CDR3 DNA reads TGTGCCAGCAGTCTAAGGCACAATGAGCAGTTCTTC. The chain uses TRBV28 and TRBJ2-1; D unclear. The V and J ends lost 5 bases and 5 bases respectively, with 7 bases between them. The CDR3 consists of 12 residues. CDR1 is MDHEN, CDR2 SYDVKM, per germline.

This clone has a count of ten or more. This sequence joins TRBV20-1 and TRBJ1-1; 9 bases are shared with TRBD1. Germline loops: CDR1 DFQATT, CDR2 SNEGSKA (reference sequence). CDR3 length equals 11 residues. CDR3 region: CRGQGGTEAFF. CDR3 nucleotide sequence: TGCAGGGGACAGGGAGGGACTGAAGCTTTCTTT.

This clone was observed at least ten times. This chain joins TRBV10-3 and TRBJ1-2; unclear D gene. V dropped 6 bases and J dropped 0 bases, with 8 bases sitting between them. The length of the CDR3 is 13 residues. Germline CDR1 ENHRY, CDR2 SYGVKD. CDR3 sequence reads: CAIRHPANYGYTF. The CDR3 nucleotides read TGTGCCATCAGACATCCCGCTAACTATGGCTACACCTTC.

This clone showed up many times. This chain links TRBV12-5 with TRBJ1-3; D not resolved. This CDR3 spans 13 amino acids. V lost 6 bases to trimming and J lost 0 bases, with 6 bases between them. Looked up from germline, CDR1 is LGHNT and CDR2 is FRNRAP. The CDR3 loop reads CASGASSGNTIYF. CDR3 nucleotides: TGTGCTAGTGGGGCGAGCTCTGGAAACACCATATATTTT.

This clone was counted ten times or more. The genes are TRBV7-2 and TRBJ2-2; D gene uncertain. Germline assignment: CDR1 SGHTA and CDR2 FQGNSA. V was trimmed by 5 bases and J by 4 bases, leaving 11 bases between them. This CDR3 has 14 residues. The CDR3 nucleotides read TGTGCCAGCAGCACGCAGGAGAGCACCGGGGAGCTGTTTTTT. As protein: CASSTQESTGELFF.

This clone was detected ten times or more. This chain connects TRBV4-1 to TRBJ1-1; D is possibly TRBD1 (5 bases). Trimming took 6 bases from V and 5 from J, leaving 22 bases between them. Germline CDR1 MGHRA, CDR2 YSYEKL. CDR3 length: 16 residues. In DNA form, the CDR3 reads TGCGCCAGCAGTCAGAGTCAATGGGGGAGAAAAACTGAAGCTTTCTTT. This codes for CASSQSQWGRKTEAFF.

This clone was found many times. The V call is TRBV2, the J call TRBJ2-7; D may correspond to TRBD1 or TRBD2 (5 bases each). CDR3 length: 14 amino acids. The germline V gene encodes CDR1 SNHLY and CDR2 FYNNEI. Deletions cut 5 bases from V and 4 bases from J, with 15 bases between. CDR3 in DNA: TGTGCCAGCAGTCTTACGGGGCTCGGGTACGAGCAGTACTTC. This codes for CASSLTGLGYEQYF.

The rearrangement uses TRBV20-1 and TRBJ2-5; TRBD2 agrees at 10 bases. The germline V gene has CDR1 DFQATT and CDR2 SNEGSKA (reference sequence). J lost 4 bases, V lost 6 bases, and 17 bases had no gene match. The CDR3 is 17 residues long. The CDR3 DNA sequence: TGCAGTGCCGGACAATCGGGGCTAGCGGGAGATCGAGAGACCCAGTACTTC. Translation: CSAGQSGLAGDRETQYF.

The chain uses TRBV30 and TRBJ1-2; D is unresolved. CDR3 size: 12 residues. Trimming shortened V by 0 bases and J by 4 bases, and 6 bases separated the two germline ends. CDR1 GTSNPN and CDR2 SVGIG come from the germline V gene (reference sequence). The CDR3 DNA follows: TGTGCCTGGAGTGTGGGTATCTATGGCTACACCTTC. Translation: CAWSVGIYGYTF.

This clone was observed a few times. At one end the junction does not follow the germline gene, possibly because of a read error. The rearrangement links TRBV6-6 to TRBJ1-4; D is uncertain. This CDR3 region has 13 residues. Germline values: CDR1 MNHNY, CDR2 SVGAGI (reference sequence). CDR3 sequence: CARSYTSNGKLFF. The CDR3 coding sequence is TGTGCCCGCAGTTACACTAGTAATGGAAAACTGTTTTTT.

This clone was recorded many times. The CDR3 DNA is TGTGCCAGCAGCCCCCAGACAGGGGCGTCTTATGAGCAGTTCTTC. Protein product: CASSPQTGASYEQFF. This chain links TRBV7-6 with TRBJ2-1; 8 bases are a match to TRBD1. CDR1 is SGHVS and CDR2 is FNYEAQ in the germline V gene. After removal of 5 bases from V and 8 bases from J, the junction contained 11 bases not matched to a gene. This CDR3 spans 15 amino acids.

This clone was detected many times. This chain uses TRBV4-1 with TRBJ1-2; 8 bases are shared with TRBD1. The CDR3 is made up of 19 amino acids. CDR1 is MGHRA, CDR2 YSYEKL, per germline. V trimming: 1 base; J trimming: 4 bases; junction bases outside the gene matches: 17. CDR3 in amino acids: CASSQAPSWDRFSSYGYTF. The CDR3 region has the DNA TGCGCCAGCAGCCAAGCTCCCTCTTGGGACAGGTTTTCCTCCTATGGCTACACCTTC.

For this clone: A single base separates this from a much larger clone, so it may be a read error. The chain recombines TRBV25-1 with TRBJ1-1; the D is unclear. The CDR3 length is 12 residues. Trimming pared 1 base from V and 4 bases from J, leaving 4 bases between. CDR1 is MGHDK, CDR2 SYGVNS, per germline. This CDR3 is CASSESGTEAFF. The CDR3 DNA reads as TGTGCCAGCAGTGAATCGGGCACTGAAGCTTTCTTT. The full variable domain, completed using reference TRBV25-1 and TRBJ1-1, is EADIYQTPRYLVIGTGKKITLECSQTMGHDKMYWYQQDPGMELHLIHYSYGVNSTEKGDLSSESTVSRIRTEHFPLTLESARPSHTSQYLCASSESGTEAFFGQGTRLTVV.

This clone was detected only a few times. The chain uses TRBV28 and TRBJ2-6; D gene uncertain. In germline, CDR1 is MDHEN, CDR2 SYDVKM. Deletions cut 6 bases from V and 0 bases from J, with 12 bases between. The CDR3 covers 16 residues. The DNA for the CDR3 is TGTGCCAGCAGCGGCGGCAGCTACTCTGGGGCCAACGTCCTGACTTTC. It specifies CASSGGSYSGANVLTF. Complete variable domain (other parts from reference TRBV28 and TRBJ2-6): DVKVTQSSRYLVKRTGEKVFLECVQDMDHENMFWYRQDPGLGLRLIYFSYDVKMKEKGDIPEGYSVSREKKERFSLILESASTNQTSMYLCASSGGSYSGANVLTFGAGSRLTVL.

This rearrangement joins TRBV15 to TRBJ2-6; D remains unclear. This CDR3 spans 17 amino acids. The germline V and J ends were trimmed by 5 bases and 0 bases, with 14 bases remaining between them. Germline V gene sequence: CDR1 LNHNV, CDR2 YYDKDF (reference sequence). The CDR3 DNA reads as TGTGCCACCAGCTTCCGCTCGGTATACTCTGGGGCCAACGTCCTGACTTTC. Translating it yields CATSFRSVYSGANVLTF.

This clone is medium-sized in the sample. The V and J genes are TRBV6-1 and TRBJ2-7; TRBD1 agrees at 7 bases. J lost 2 bases, V lost 5 bases, and 12 bases had no gene match. CDR1 is MNHNS, CDR2 SASEGT, per germline. The CDR3 is 16 amino acids. In DNA, the CDR3 is TGTGCCAGCAGTAAATTCTGGACAGGAGGAACCTACGAGCAGTACTTC. It specifies CASSKFWTGGTYEQYF.

This clone was seen repeatedly, ten times or more. The genes are TRBV24-1 and TRBJ2-3; no clear D. Germline V lookup: CDR1 KGHDR, CDR2 SFDVKD. This CDR3 region has 13 residues. Trimming pared 9 bases from V and 6 bases from J, leaving 15 bases between. The CDR3 coding sequence is TGTGCCACCTCCCCGGCGACCGCCGATACGCAGTATTTT. Translation gives CATSPATADTQYF.